The 2 T cell receptor beta chains below all came from one sample that was sequenced in a study of T cell responses to AZD1222 COVID-19 vaccine. The protocol was immunoSEQ multiplex PCR, while the TCRdb copy is restricted to in-frame clones and leaves out a portion. This table holds approximately 170,000 clones, approximately 92% found once. Material: peripheral blood, obtained on day 0 of AZD1222 vaccination. These receptors were taken from an adult in good health.

This chain links TRBV2 with TRBJ1-5, with D possibly matching TRBD1 (5 bases). This CDR3 is 16 amino acids long. V was shortened by 7 bases and J by 7 bases, with 23 bases between the two germline ends. Looked up from germline, CDR1 is SNHLY and CDR2 is FYNNEI. The CDR3 DNA sequence: TGTGCCAGCATGAGGGGAGGGGAGATTGGCTGGCAGCCCCAGCATTTT. Protein sequence: CASMRGGEIGWQPQHF.

The chain is built from TRBV7-9 and TRBJ2-3; D call uncertain. V was shortened by 6 bases and J by 4 bases, with 8 bases between the two germline ends. In germline, CDR1 is SEHNR, CDR2 FQNEAQ (reference sequence). This CDR3 has 12 amino acids. For the CDR3, the DNA is TGTGCCAGCAGACTTTATCCAGATACGCAGTATTTT. It yields the protein CASRLYPDTQYF.